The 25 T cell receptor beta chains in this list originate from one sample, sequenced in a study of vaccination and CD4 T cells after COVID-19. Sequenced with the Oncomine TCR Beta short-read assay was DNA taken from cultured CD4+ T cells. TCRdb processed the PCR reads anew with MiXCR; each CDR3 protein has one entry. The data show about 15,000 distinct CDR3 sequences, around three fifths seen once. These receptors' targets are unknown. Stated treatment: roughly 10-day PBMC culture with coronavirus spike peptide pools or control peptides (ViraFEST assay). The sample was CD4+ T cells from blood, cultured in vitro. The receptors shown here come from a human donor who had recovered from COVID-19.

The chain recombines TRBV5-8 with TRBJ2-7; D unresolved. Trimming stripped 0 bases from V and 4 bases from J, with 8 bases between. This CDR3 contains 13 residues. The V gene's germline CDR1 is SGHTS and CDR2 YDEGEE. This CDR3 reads CASSLAKGYEQYF. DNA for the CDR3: TGTGCCAGCAGCTTGGCCAAGGGATACGAGCAGTACTTC.

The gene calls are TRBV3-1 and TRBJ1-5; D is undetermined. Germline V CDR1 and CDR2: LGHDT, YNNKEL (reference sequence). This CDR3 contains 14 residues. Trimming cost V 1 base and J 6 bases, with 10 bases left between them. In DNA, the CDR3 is TGTGCCAGCAGCCAAGTAAGGGCCGCTCAGCCCCAGCATTTT. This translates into CASSQVRAAQPQHF.

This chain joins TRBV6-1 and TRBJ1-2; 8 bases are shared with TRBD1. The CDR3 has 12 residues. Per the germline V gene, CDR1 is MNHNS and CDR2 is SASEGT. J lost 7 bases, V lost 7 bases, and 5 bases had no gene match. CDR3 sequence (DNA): TGTGCCAGCAAAGACAGGGGACGTGGCTACACCTTC. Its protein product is CASKDRGRGYTF.

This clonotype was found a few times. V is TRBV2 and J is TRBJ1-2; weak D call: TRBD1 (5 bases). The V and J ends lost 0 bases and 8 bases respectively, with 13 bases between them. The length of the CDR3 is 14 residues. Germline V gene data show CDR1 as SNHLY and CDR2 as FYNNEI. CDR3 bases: TGTGCCAGCAGTGAAGCGGATGGGAGGGGCGGCTACACCTTC. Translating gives CASSEADGRGGYTF.

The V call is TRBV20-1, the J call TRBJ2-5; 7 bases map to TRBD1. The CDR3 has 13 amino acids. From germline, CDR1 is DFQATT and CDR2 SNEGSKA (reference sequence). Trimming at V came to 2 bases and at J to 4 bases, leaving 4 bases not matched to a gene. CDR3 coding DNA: TGCAGTGCTAGAAGGGGGCTCGGAGAGACCCAGTACTTC. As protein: CSARRGLGETQYF.

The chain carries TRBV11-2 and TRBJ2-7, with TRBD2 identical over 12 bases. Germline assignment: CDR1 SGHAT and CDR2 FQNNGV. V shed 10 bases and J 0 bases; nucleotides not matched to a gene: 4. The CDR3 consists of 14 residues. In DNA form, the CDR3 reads TGTGCCACCTCTAGCGGGGGGGGCTCCTACGAGCAGTACTTC. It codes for CATSSGGGSYEQYF.

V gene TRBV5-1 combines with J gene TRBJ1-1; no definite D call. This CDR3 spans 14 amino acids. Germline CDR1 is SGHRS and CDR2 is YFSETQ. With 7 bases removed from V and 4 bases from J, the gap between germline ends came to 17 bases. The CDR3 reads CASGENTLGTEAFF. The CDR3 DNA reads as TGCGCCAGCGGTGAAAACACCTTGGGCACTGAAGCTTTCTTT. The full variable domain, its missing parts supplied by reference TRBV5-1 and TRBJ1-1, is KAGVTQTPRYLIKTRGQQVTLSCSPISGHRSVSWYQQTPGQGLQFLFEYFSETQRNKGNFPGRFSGRQFSNSRSEMNVSTLELGDSALYLCASGENTLGTEAFFGQGTRLTVV.

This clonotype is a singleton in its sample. The CDR3 nucleotides are TGTGCCAGCACCCAGGGTGTAGTGGGCTACGAGCAGTACTTC. As protein: CASTQGVVGYEQYF. The genes are TRBV6-1 and TRBJ2-7, with D possibly TRBD1 on 5 matching bases. The V gene's germline CDR1 is MNHNS and CDR2 SASEGT. The CDR3 has 14 amino acids. V dropped 7 bases and J dropped 3 bases, with 16 bases sitting between them.

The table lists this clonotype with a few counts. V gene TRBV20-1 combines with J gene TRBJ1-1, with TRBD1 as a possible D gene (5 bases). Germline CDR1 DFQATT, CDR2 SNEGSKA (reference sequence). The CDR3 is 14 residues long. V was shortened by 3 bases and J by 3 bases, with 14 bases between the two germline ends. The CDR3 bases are TGCAGTGCTAGGGAGGGTTGGGGGGACACTGAAGCTTTCTTT. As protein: CSAREGWGDTEAFF.

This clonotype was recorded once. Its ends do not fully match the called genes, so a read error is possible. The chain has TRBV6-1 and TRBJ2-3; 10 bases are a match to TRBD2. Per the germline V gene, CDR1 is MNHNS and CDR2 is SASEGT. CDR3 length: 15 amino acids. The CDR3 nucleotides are TGTGCCATCAGTGGAACTAGCGGGGACACAGATACGCAGTATTTT. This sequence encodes CAISGTSGDTDTQYF.

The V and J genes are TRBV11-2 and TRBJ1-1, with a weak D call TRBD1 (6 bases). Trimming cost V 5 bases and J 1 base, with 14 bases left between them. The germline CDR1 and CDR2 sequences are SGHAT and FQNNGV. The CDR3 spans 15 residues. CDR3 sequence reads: CASSPLTGWNTEAFF. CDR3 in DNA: TGTGCCAGCAGCCCTCTGACAGGATGGAACACTGAAGCTTTCTTT.

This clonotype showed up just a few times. The CDR3 region has the DNA TGTGCCACCAGTGCCCCGCGAGGGGGTTTACAAGAGACCCAGTACTTC. Its protein is CATSAPRGGLQETQYF. The V call is TRBV24-1, the J call TRBJ2-5; D is possibly TRBD1 (6 bases). Trimming cost V 5 bases and J 2 bases, with 17 bases left between them. Looked up from germline, CDR1 is KGHDR and CDR2 is SFDVKD. CDR3 size: 16 residues.

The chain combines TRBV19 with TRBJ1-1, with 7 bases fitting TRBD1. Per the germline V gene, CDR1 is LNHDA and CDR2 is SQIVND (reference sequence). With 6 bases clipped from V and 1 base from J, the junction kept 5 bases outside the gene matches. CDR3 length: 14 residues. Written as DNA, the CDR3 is TGTGCCAGTAGGGGAACAGGGGAGAACACTGAAGCTTTCTTT. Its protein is CASRGTGENTEAFF.

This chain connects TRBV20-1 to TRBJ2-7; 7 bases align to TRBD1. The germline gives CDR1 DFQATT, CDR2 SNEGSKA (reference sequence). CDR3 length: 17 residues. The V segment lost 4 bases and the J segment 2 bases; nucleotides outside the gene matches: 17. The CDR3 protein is CSAIPDRRGNGAYEQYF. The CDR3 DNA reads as TGCAGTGCTATCCCGGACAGGAGAGGGAACGGGGCCTACGAGCAGTACTTC.

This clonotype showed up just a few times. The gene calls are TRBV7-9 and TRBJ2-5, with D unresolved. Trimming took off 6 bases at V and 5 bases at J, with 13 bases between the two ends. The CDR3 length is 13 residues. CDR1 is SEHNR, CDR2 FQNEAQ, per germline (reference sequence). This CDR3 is CASSPSASETQYF. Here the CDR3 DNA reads TGTGCCAGCAGTCCTAGTGCCTCGGAGACCCAGTACTTC.

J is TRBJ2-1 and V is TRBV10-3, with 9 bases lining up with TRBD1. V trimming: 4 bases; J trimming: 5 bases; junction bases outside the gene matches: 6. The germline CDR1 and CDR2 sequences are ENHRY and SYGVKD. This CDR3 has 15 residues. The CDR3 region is CAISGRDRVDNEQFF. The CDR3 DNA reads TGTGCCATCAGTGGCCGGGACAGGGTAGACAATGAGCAGTTCTTC.

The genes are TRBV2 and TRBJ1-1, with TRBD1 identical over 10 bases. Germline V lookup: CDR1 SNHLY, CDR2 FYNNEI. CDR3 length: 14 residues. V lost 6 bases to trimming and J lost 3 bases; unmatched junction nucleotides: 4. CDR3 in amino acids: CASRRQGADTEAFF. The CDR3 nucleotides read TGTGCCAGCAGAAGACAGGGGGCGGACACTGAAGCTTTCTTT. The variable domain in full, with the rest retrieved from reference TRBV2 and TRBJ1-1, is EPEVTQTPSHQVTQMGQEVILRCVPISNHLYFYWYRQILGQKVEFLVSFYNNEISEKSEIFDDQFSVERPDGSNFTLKIRSTKLEDSAMYFCASRRQGADTEAFFGQGTRLTVV.

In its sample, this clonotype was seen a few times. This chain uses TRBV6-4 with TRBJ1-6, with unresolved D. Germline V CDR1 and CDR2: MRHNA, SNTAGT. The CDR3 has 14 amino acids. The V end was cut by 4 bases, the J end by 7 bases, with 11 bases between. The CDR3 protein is CASSVTPGNSPLHF. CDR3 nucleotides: TGTGCCAGCAGTGTCACGCCGGGGAATTCACCCCTCCACTTT.

The DNA for the CDR3 is TGTGCCAGCAGCTTGGGGCAGCCCAACACTGAAGCTTTCTTT. It translates to CASSLGQPNTEAFF. V is TRBV5-6 and J is TRBJ1-1, with D unclear. Trimming left V 0 bases short and J 2 bases short, with 8 bases between. Germline-derived CDR1 and CDR2 are SGHDT and YYEEEE. The CDR3 runs 14 residues.

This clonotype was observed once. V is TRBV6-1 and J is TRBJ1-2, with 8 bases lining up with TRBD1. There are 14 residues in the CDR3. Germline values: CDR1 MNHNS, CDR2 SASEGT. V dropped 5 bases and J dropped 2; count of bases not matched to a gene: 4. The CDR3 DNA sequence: TGTGCCAGCAGTAAGGGACAGGCAAACTATGGCTACACCTTC. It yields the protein CASSKGQANYGYTF.

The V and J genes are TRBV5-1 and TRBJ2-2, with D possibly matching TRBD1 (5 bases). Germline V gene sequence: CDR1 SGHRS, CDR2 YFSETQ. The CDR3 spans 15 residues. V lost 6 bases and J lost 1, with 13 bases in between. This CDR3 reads CASNRMGGNTGELFF. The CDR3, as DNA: TGCGCCAGCAACAGGATGGGCGGGAACACCGGGGAGCTGTTTTTT.

The CDR3: CASSLGQGLAFF. The CDR3 coding sequence is TGTGCCAGCAGCCTGGGACAGGGGCTGGCTTTCTTT. The V call is TRBV6-1, the J call TRBJ1-1, with 10 positions matching TRBD1. The CDR3 is 12 residues long. Trimming took 6 bases from V and 11 from J; bases not matched to a gene: 6. Per the germline V gene, CDR1 is MNHNS and CDR2 is SASEGT.

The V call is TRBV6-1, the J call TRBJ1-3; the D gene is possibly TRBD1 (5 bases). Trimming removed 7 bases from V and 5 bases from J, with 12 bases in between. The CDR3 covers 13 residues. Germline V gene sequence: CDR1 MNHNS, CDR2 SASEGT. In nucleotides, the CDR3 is TGTGCCAGCAATACGGGGGGTAGAAACACCATATATTTT. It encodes CASNTGGRNTIYF.

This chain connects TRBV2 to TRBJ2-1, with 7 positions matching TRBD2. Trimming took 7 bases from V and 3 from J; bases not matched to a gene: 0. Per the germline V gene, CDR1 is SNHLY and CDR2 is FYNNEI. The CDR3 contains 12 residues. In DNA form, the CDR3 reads TGTGCCAGCAAGCGGGACTACAATGAGCAGTTCTTC. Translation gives CASKRDYNEQFF.

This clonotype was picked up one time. CDR3 bases: TGCGCCAGCAGCCAAGAGCTGTATGGGGGAGGGCCCCAGCATTTT. As protein: CASSQELYGGGPQHF. This sequence joins TRBV4-3 and TRBJ1-5; D possibly corresponds to TRBD1 (5 bases). The ends were cut back, 0 bases at V and 9 bases at J, with 15 bases in the middle. Germline V gene lookup returns CDR1 LGHNA and CDR2 YSLEER. The CDR3 is made up of 15 amino acids.